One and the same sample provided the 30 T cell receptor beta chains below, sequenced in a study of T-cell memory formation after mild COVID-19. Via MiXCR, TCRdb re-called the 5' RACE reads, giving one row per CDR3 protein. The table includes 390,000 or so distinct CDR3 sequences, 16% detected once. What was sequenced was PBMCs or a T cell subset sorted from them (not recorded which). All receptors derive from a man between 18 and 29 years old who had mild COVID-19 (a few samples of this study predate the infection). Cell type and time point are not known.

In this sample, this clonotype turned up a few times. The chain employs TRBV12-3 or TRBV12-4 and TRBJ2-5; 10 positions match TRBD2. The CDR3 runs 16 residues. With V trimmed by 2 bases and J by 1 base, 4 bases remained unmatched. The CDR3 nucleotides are TGTGCCAGCAGTTTAAGCGGGGGGGCCCCCCAAGAGACCCAGTACTTC. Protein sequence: CASSLSGGAPQETQYF.

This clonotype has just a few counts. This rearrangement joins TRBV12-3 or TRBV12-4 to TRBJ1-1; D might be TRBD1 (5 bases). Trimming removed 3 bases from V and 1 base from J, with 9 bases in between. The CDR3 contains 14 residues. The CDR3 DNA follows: TGTGCCAGCAGTTTTCAGGGCGGGAACACTGAAGCTTTCTTT. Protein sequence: CASSFQGGNTEAFF.

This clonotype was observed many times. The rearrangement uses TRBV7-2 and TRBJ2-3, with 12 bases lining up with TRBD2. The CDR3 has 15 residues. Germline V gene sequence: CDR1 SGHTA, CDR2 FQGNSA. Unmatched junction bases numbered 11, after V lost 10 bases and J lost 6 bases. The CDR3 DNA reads TGTGCCACTAAAAGACTAGCGGGGGACAAGGATACGCAGTATTTT. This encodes CATKRLAGDKDTQYF.

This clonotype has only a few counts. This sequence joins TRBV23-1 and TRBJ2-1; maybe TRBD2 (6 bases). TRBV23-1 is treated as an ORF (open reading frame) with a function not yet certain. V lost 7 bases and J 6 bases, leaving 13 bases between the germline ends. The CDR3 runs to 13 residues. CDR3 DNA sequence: TGCGCCAGCAATGACGCAGCGGGCAATGAGCAGTTCTTC. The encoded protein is CASNDAAGNEQFF.

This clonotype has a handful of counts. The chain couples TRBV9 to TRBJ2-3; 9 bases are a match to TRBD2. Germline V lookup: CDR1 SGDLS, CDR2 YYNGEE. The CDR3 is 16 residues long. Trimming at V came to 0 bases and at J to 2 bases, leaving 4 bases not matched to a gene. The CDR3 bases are TGTGCCAGCAGCGTAGGTCCTAGCGGGGCCACAGATACGCAGTATTTT. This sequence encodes CASSVGPSGATDTQYF.

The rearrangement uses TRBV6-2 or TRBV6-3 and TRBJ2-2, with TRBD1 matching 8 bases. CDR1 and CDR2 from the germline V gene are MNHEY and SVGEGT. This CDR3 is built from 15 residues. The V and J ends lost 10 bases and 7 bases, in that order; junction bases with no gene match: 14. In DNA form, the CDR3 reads TGTGCCACCTTCCCAGGGGGCCGAGGCATCGGGGAGCTGTTTTTT. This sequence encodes CATFPGGRGIGELFF.

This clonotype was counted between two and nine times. In DNA, the CDR3 is TGTGCCAGCAGCCAGGGGGTCTATGAGCAGTTCTTC. Translation: CASSQGVYEQFF. This chain uses TRBV6-2 or TRBV6-3 with TRBJ2-1, with 7 bases lining up with TRBD1. V gave up 6 bases and J gave up 8 bases; unmatched junction bases: 4. The CDR3 length is 12 residues. Germline-derived CDR1 and CDR2 are MNHEY and SVGEGT.

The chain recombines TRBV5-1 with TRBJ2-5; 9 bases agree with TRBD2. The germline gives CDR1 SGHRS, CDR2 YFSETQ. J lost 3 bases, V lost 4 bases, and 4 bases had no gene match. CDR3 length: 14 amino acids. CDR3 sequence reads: CASSLGTSKETQYF. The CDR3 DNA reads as TGCGCCAGCAGCCTGGGGACTAGCAAAGAGACCCAGTACTTC. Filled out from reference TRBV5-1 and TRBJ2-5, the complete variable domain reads KAGVTQTPRYLIKTRGQQVTLSCSPISGHRSVSWYQQTPGQGLQFLFEYFSETQRNKGNFPGRFSGRQFSNSRSEMNVSTLELGDSALYLCASSLGTSKETQYFGPGTRLLVL.

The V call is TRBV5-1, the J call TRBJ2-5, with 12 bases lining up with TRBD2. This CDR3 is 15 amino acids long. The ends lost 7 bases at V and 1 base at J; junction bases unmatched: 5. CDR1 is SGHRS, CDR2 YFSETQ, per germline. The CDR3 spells CASLGTSGPQETQYF. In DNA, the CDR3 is TGCGCCAGCTTAGGGACTAGCGGGCCCCAAGAGACCCAGTACTTC. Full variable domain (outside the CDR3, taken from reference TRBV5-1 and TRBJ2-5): KAGVTQTPRYLIKTRGQQVTLSCSPISGHRSVSWYQQTPGQGLQFLFEYFSETQRNKGNFPGRFSGRQFSNSRSEMNVSTLELGDSALYLCASLGTSGPQETQYFGPGTRLLVL.

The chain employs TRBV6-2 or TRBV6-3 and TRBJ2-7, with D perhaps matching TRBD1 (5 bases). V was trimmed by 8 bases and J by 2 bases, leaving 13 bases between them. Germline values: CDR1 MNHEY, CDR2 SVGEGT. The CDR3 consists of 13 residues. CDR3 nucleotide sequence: TGTGCCAGCGAAGGGGCCGATACCTACGAGCAGTACTTC. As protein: CASEGADTYEQYF.

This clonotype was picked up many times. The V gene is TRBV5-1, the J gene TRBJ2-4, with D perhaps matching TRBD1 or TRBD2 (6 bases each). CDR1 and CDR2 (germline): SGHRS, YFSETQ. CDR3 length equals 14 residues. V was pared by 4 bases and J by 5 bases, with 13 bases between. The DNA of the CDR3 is TGCGCCAGCAGCGGGGGGACACTTCAAAACATTCAGTACTTC. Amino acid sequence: CASSGGTLQNIQYF.

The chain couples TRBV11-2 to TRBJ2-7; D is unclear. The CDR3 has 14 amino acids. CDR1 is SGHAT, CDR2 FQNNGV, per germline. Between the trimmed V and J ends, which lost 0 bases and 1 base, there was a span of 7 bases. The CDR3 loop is CASSLDYSSYEQYF. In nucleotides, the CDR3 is TGTGCCAGCAGCTTAGATTACAGTTCCTACGAGCAGTACTTC.

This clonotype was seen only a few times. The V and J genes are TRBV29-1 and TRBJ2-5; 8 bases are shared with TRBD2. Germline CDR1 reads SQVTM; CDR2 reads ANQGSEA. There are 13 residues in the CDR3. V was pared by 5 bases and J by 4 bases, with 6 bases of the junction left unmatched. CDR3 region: CSVHGGAGETQYF. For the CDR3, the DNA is TGCAGCGTTCACGGGGGGGCAGGAGAGACCCAGTACTTC. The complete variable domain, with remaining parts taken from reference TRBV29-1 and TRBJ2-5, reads SAVISQKPSRDICQRGTSLTIQCQVDSQVTMMFWYRQQPGQSLTLIATANQGSEATYESGFVIDKFPISRPNLTFSTLTVSNMSPEDSSIYLCSVHGGAGETQYFGPGTRLLVL.

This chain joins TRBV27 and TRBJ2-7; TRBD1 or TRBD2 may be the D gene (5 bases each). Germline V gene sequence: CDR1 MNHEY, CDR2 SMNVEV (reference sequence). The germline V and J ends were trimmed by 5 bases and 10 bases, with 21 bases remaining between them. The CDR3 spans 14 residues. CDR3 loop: CASSNPGPKYGQYV. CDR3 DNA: TGTGCCAGCAGTAACCCGGGACCGAAATACGGTCAGTACGTC.

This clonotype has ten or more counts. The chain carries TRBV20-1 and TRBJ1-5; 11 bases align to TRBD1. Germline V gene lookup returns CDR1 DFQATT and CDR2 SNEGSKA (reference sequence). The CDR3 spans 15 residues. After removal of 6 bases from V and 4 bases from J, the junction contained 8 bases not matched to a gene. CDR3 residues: CSAVDRGPLNQPQHF. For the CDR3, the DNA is TGCAGTGCCGTGGACAGGGGGCCCCTAAATCAGCCCCAGCATTTT.

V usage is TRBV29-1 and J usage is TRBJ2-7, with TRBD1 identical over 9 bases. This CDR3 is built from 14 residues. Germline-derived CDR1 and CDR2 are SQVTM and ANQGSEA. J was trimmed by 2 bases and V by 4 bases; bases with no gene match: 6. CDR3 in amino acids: CSVVGTGSPYEQYF. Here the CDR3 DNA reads TGCAGCGTTGTTGGGACAGGGAGTCCCTACGAGCAGTACTTC.

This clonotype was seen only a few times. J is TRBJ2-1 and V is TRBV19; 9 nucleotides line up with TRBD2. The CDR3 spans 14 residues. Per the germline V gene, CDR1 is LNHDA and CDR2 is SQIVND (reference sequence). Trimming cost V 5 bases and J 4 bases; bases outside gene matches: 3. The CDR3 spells CASSSAGGYNEQFF. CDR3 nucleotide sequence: TGTGCCAGTAGTTCGGCGGGGGGGTACAATGAGCAGTTCTTC.

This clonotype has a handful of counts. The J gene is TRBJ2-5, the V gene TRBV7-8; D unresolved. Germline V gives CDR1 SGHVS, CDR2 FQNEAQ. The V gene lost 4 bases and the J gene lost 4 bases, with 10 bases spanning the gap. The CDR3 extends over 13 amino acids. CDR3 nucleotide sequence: TGTGCCAGCAGCTGGGGTGTTTCAGAGACCCAGTACTTC. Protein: CASSWGVSETQYF.

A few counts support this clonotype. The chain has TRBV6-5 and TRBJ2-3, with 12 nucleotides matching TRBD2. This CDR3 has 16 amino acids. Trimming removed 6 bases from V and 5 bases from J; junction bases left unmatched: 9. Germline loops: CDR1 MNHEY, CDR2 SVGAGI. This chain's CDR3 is CASSRTSGGSGDTQYF. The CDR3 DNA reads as TGTGCCAGCAGCCGTACTAGCGGGGGGTCGGGAGATACGCAGTATTTT.

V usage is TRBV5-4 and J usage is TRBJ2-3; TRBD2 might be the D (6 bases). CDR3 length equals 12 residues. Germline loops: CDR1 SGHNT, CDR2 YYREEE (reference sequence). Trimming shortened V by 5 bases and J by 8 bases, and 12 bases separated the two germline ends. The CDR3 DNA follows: TGTGCCAGCAGACTAATCGGGGGTACGCAGTATTTT. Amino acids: CASRLIGGTQYF.

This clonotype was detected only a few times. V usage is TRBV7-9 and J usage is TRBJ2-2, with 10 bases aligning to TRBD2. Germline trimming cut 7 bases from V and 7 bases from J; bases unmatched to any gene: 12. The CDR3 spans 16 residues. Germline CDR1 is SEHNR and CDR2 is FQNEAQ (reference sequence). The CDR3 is CASTPPGLAKHGELFF. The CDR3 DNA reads TGTGCCAGCACCCCTCCGGGACTAGCGAAACACGGGGAGCTGTTTTTT. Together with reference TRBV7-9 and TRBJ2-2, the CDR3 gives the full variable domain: DTGVSQNPRHKITKRGQNVTFRCDPISEHNRLYWYRQTLGQGPEFLTYFQNEAQLEKSRLLSDRFSAERPKGSFSTLEIQRTEQGDSAMYLCASTPPGLAKHGELFFGEGSRLTVL.

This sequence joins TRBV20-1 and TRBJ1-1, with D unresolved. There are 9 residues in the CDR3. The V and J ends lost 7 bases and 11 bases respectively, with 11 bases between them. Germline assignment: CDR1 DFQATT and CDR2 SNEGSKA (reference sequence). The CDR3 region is CSGTPWAFF. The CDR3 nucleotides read TGCAGTGGAACACCATGGGCTTTCTTT.

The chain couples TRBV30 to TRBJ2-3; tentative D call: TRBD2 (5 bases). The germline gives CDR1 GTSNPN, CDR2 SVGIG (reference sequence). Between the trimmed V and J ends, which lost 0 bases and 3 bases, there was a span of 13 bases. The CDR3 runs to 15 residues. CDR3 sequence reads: CAWSVPDGETDTQYF. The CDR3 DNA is TGTGCCTGGAGTGTACCCGACGGGGAAACAGATACGCAGTATTTT.

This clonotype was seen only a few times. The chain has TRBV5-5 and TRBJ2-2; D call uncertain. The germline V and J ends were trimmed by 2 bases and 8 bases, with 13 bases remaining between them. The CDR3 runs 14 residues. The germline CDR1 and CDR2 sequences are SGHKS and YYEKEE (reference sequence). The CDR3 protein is CASSFDPFPGELFF. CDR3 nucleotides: TGTGCCAGCAGCTTTGACCCATTCCCGGGGGAGCTGTTTTTT.

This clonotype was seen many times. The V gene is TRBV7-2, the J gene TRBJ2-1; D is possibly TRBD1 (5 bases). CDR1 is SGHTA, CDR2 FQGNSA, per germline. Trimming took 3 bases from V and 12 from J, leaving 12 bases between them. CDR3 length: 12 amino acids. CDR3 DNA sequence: TGTGCCAGCAGCTTCCAGGGTTCGGGGCAGTTCTTC. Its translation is CASSFQGSGQFF.

This CDR3 reads CASTGPAHPTQYF. CDR3 sequence (DNA): TGTGCCAGCACAGGACCCGCGCACCCTACGCAGTATTTT. The gene calls are TRBV6-6 and TRBJ2-3; D not certain. Germline V lookup: CDR1 MNHNY, CDR2 SVGAGI (reference sequence). This CDR3 is built from 13 residues. Trimming stripped 7 bases from V and 8 bases from J, with 16 bases between.

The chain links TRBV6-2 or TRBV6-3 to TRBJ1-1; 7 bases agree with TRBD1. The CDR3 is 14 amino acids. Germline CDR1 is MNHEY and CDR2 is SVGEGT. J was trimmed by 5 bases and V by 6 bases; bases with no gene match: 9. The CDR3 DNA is TGTGCCAGCAGGCCGACAGGGACGGGTACTGAAGCTTTCTTT. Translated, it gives CASRPTGTGTEAFF.

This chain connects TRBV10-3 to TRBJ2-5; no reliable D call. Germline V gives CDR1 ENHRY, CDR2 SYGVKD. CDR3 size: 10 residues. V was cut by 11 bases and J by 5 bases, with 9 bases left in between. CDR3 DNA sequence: TGTGCCGCTGATGCGGAGACCCAGTACTTC. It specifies CAADAETQYF.

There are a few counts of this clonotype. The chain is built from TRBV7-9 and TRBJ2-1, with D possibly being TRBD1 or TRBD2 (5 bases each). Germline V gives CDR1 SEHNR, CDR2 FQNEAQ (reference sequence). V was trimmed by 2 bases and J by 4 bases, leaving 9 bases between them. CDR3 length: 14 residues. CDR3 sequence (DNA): TGTGCCAGCAGCTTACCGGGGACGTACAATGAGCAGTTCTTC. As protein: CASSLPGTYNEQFF.

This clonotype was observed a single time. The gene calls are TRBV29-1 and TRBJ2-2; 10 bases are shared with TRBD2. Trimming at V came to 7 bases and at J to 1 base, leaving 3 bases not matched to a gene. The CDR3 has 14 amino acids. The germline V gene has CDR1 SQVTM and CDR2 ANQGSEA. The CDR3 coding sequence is TGCAGCGCAGTAGCGGGGGGGAACACCGGGGAGCTGTTTTTT. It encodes CSAVAGGNTGELFF.